This T cell receptor (beta chain) stems from a study of blood T cell repertoires in COVID-19. CDR3 length equals 14 residues. V lost 5 bases to trimming and J lost 6 bases; unmatched junction nucleotides: 2. Germline-derived CDR1 and CDR2 are SNHLY and FYNNEI. Seattle's cohort entered during active infection and was followed longitudinally. Measured with immunoSEQ multiplex PCR; TCRdb has only the in-frame clones, and not every one. The repertoire holds about 300,000 clones, with 90% as singletons. Sequencing was performed on peripheral blood. This TCR was sampled from a woman in her 30s with COVID-19, enrolled during active disease. The V gene is TRBV2, the J gene TRBJ2-2; 11 bases agree with TRBD2. DNA for the CDR3: TGTGCCAGCAGTTTAGCGGGAGGGGCCGGGGAGCTGTTTTTT. Residues: CASSLAGGAGELFF.